This is a list of T cell receptor beta chains from one sample in a study of OX40 agonist ivuxolimab in advanced cancers. Clones were read by immunoSEQ multiplex PCR, and TCRdb kept only the in-frame ones, dropping some. This sample yields tens of thousands of clones, of which 81% are seen a single time; over 1.2% belongs to the top ten. Sequenced material: CD4+ or CD8+ T cells sorted from blood, taken in a trial of the OX40 agonist ivuxolimab. The source is an adult with an advanced solid tumor such as melanoma, head and neck, liver or kidney cancer. The CDR3 runs from the conserved cysteine through the conserved F or W. Fields, in order: D gene, V gene, clone size, J gene, CDR3 protein, CDR3 DNA. A D gene is named only where the DNA matches it firmly. Rows give clone size only sometimes, using once, few, many, or a class for an expanded clone.

d_call: NA
v_call: TRBV6-6
clone_size: NA
j_call: TRBJ2-5
cdr3_aa: CASSSGLETQYF
cdr3_nt: TGTGCCAGCAGCTCCGGGTTGGAGACCCAGTACTTC

d_call: NA
v_call: TRBV7-2
clone_size: NA
j_call: TRBJ1-5
cdr3_aa: CASSSVGFSNQPQHF
cdr3_nt: TGTGCCAGCAGCTCAGTAGGGTTTAGCAATCAGCCCCAGCATTTT

d_call: NA
v_call: TRBV7-2
clone_size: NA
j_call: TRBJ2-7
cdr3_aa: CASSLRRDGPYEQYF
cdr3_nt: TGTGCCAGCAGCTTACGCCGGGACGGCCCCTACGAGCAGTACTTC

d_call: NA
v_call: TRBV9
clone_size: NA
j_call: TRBJ2-7
cdr3_aa: CASSVGVGQDYYEQYF
cdr3_nt: TGTGCCAGCAGCGTAGGTGTAGGGCAGGATTACTACGAGCAGTACTTC

d_call: NA
v_call: TRBV14
clone_size: few
j_call: TRBJ1-1
cdr3_aa: CASSPQGTTEAFF
cdr3_nt: TGTGCCAGCAGTCCACAGGGTACCACTGAAGCTTTCTTT

d_call: NA
v_call: TRBV7-2
clone_size: NA
j_call: TRBJ1-3
cdr3_aa: CASSETGSRNTIYF
cdr3_nt: TGTGCCAGCAGCGAGACAGGCTCCCGTAACACCATATATTTT

d_call: TRBD1
v_call: TRBV28
clone_size: NA
j_call: TRBJ1-1
cdr3_aa: CASSDRGLNTEAFF
cdr3_nt: TGTGCCAGCAGTGACAGGGGGCTTAACACTGAAGCTTTCTTT

d_call: TRBD2
v_call: TRBV7-2
clone_size: NA
j_call: TRBJ2-7
cdr3_aa: CASSLLAGGYEQYF
cdr3_nt: TGTGCCAGCAGCTTACTAGCGGGGGGCTACGAGCAGTACTTC

d_call: TRBD2
v_call: TRBV7-6
clone_size: NA
j_call: TRBJ2-7
cdr3_aa: CASSSSGTSGREQYF
cdr3_nt: TGTGCCAGCAGCTCGTCCGGGACTAGCGGAAGAGAGCAGTACTTC

d_call: NA
v_call: TRBV10-3
clone_size: NA
j_call: TRBJ2-1
cdr3_aa: CAIRGTYNEQFF
cdr3_nt: TGTGCCATCAGGGGGACCTACAATGAGCAGTTCTTC

d_call: NA
v_call: TRBV6-5
clone_size: NA
j_call: TRBJ1-1
cdr3_aa: CASSYSRATGRAFF
cdr3_nt: TGTGCCAGCAGTTACTCCCGGGCCACAGGGAGAGCTTTCTTT

d_call: TRBD2
v_call: TRBV5-1
clone_size: NA
j_call: TRBJ2-3
cdr3_aa: CASSLAGVGTDTQYF
cdr3_nt: TGCGCCAGCAGCCTAGCGGGGGTGGGCACAGATACGCAGTATTTT

d_call: NA
v_call: TRBV2
clone_size: once
j_call: TRBJ1-5
cdr3_aa: CASSEGGDQPQHF
cdr3_nt: TGTGCCAGCAGTGAGGGAGGCGATCAGCCCCAGCATTTT

d_call: NA
v_call: TRBV6-4
clone_size: few
j_call: TRBJ2-2
cdr3_aa: CASSVRRNTGELFF
cdr3_nt: TGTGCCAGCAGTGTCAGACGGAACACCGGGGAGCTGTTTTTT

d_call: TRBD2
v_call: TRBV7-2
clone_size: NA
j_call: TRBJ2-2
cdr3_aa: CASSSAGAAGELFF
cdr3_nt: TGTGCCAGCAGCTCCGCGGGAGCGGCCGGGGAGCTGTTTTTT

d_call: NA
v_call: TRBV7-2
clone_size: NA
j_call: TRBJ2-1
cdr3_aa: CASSLVNEQFF
cdr3_nt: TGTGCCAGCAGCTTAGTTAATGAGCAGTTCTTC

d_call: NA
v_call: TRBV7-3
clone_size: NA
j_call: TRBJ1-2
cdr3_aa: CASSLGGQPGVDGYTF
cdr3_nt: TGTGCCAGCAGCTTAGGGGGACAACCGGGTGTAGATGGCTACACCTTC

d_call: NA
v_call: TRBV4-1
clone_size: once
j_call: TRBJ2-5
cdr3_aa: CASSQSGIRGAQETQYF
cdr3_nt: TGCGCCAGCAGCCAAAGCGGTATCAGAGGGGCCCAAGAGACCCAGTACTTC

d_call: TRBD2
v_call: TRBV18
clone_size: NA
j_call: TRBJ2-2
cdr3_aa: CASSPRQRENTGELFF
cdr3_nt: TGTGCCAGCTCACCACGACAGCGGGAGAACACCGGGGAGCTGTTTTTT

d_call: TRBD1
v_call: TRBV19
clone_size: NA
j_call: TRBJ2-7
cdr3_aa: CATATGYEQYF
cdr3_nt: TGTGCCACCGCGACAGGGTATGAGCAGTACTTC

d_call: TRBD1
v_call: TRBV27
clone_size: NA
j_call: TRBJ1-1
cdr3_aa: CASRDRDRGEAFF
cdr3_nt: TGTGCCAGCAGAGACAGGGACAGGGGAGAAGCTTTCTTT

d_call: NA
v_call: TRBV15
clone_size: NA
j_call: TRBJ1-2
cdr3_aa: CATSRDQHGYTF
cdr3_nt: TGTGCCACCAGCAGAGATCAGCACGGCTACACCTTC

d_call: NA
v_call: TRBV7-8
clone_size: NA
j_call: TRBJ2-7
cdr3_aa: CASSLDGPTEQYF
cdr3_nt: TGTGCCAGCAGCTTAGACGGGCCCACCGAGCAGTACTTC

d_call: NA
v_call: TRBV7-2
clone_size: NA
j_call: TRBJ2-1
cdr3_aa: CASSFYKPSEQFF
cdr3_nt: TGTGCCAGCAGCTTCTATAAGCCGAGTGAGCAGTTCTTC

d_call: NA
v_call: TRBV11-2
clone_size: NA
j_call: TRBJ2-7
cdr3_aa: CASSSKSGPRYEQYF
cdr3_nt: TGTGCCAGCAGCAGTAAAAGCGGGCCGCGCTACGAGCAGTACTTC

d_call: NA
v_call: TRBV11-2
clone_size: NA
j_call: TRBJ1-5
cdr3_aa: CASSPGGGSNQPQHF
cdr3_nt: TGCGCCAGCAGCCCGGGCGGGGGTAGCAATCAGCCCCAGCATTTT

d_call: NA
v_call: TRBV2
clone_size: once
j_call: TRBJ2-3
cdr3_aa: CASSEVGGSDTQYF
cdr3_nt: TGTGCCAGCAGTGAGGTCGGCGGGTCAGATACGCAGTATTTT

d_call: NA
v_call: TRBV2
clone_size: medium-sized
j_call: TRBJ2-3
cdr3_aa: CASSPGSSTDTQYF
cdr3_nt: TGTGCCAGCTCCCCGGGATCTAGCACAGATACGCAGTATTTT

d_call: NA
v_call: TRBV18
clone_size: NA
j_call: TRBJ1-1
cdr3_aa: CASSPSQGTEAFF
cdr3_nt: TGTGCCAGCTCACCTTCTCAGGGCACTGAAGCTTTCTTT

d_call: NA
v_call: TRBV27
clone_size: NA
j_call: TRBJ1-3
cdr3_aa: CASSLSSGLHTIYF
cdr3_nt: TGTGCCAGCAGTTTATCGTCTGGGCTGCACACCATATATTTT

d_call: NA
v_call: TRBV21-1
clone_size: NA
j_call: TRBJ2-1
cdr3_aa: CASSDRLAGYNEQFF
cdr3_nt: TGTGCCAGCAGCGATAGACTAGCGGGGTACAATGAGCAGTTCTTC

d_call: TRBD1
v_call: TRBV6-5
clone_size: NA
j_call: TRBJ1-5
cdr3_aa: CASSRQGTLQPQHF
cdr3_nt: TGTGCCAGCAGTCGACAGGGAACGCTTCAGCCCCAGCATTTT

d_call: NA
v_call: TRBV19
clone_size: NA
j_call: TRBJ2-3
cdr3_aa: CASSIGNRLVADTQYF
cdr3_nt: TGTGCCAGTAGTATTGGGAACAGGTTGGTCGCAGATACGCAGTATTTT

d_call: TRBD1
v_call: TRBV30
clone_size: NA
j_call: TRBJ1-1
cdr3_aa: CAWSGGQPKAFF
cdr3_nt: TGTGCCTGGAGTGGGGGACAGCCCAAAGCTTTCTTT

d_call: NA
v_call: TRBV10-3
clone_size: NA
j_call: TRBJ1-2
cdr3_aa: CASAKQGNYGYTF
cdr3_nt: TGTGCCAGTGCGAAACAGGGCAACTATGGCTACACCTTC

d_call: NA
v_call: TRBV7-3
clone_size: NA
j_call: TRBJ1-6
cdr3_aa: CASSLFGRNSPLHF
cdr3_nt: TGTGCCAGCAGCTTATTCGGGAGAAATTCACCCCTCCACTTT

d_call: NA
v_call: TRBV18
clone_size: NA
j_call: TRBJ2-7
cdr3_aa: CASSPASLSTTGGTASYEQYF
cdr3_nt: TGTGCCAGCTCACCCGCGAGCCTCTCTACGACCGGAGGGACAGCCTCCTACGAGCAGTACTTC

d_call: TRBD1
v_call: TRBV9
clone_size: NA
j_call: TRBJ2-5
cdr3_aa: CASSVTQGDLRETQYF
cdr3_nt: TGTGCCAGCAGCGTCACCCAGGGGGACCTACGGGAGACCCAGTACTTC

d_call: TRBD1
v_call: TRBV19
clone_size: NA
j_call: TRBJ1-4
cdr3_aa: CASSRGANEKLFF
cdr3_nt: TGTGCCAGTAGCAGGGGGGCTAATGAAAAACTGTTTTTT

d_call: NA
v_call: TRBV6-5
clone_size: NA
j_call: TRBJ2-7
cdr3_aa: CASSYRQNYEQYF
cdr3_nt: TGTGCCAGCAGTTACCGACAGAACTACGAGCAGTACTTC

d_call: NA
v_call: TRBV2
clone_size: NA
j_call: TRBJ2-3
cdr3_aa: CASSASRRGGDTQYF
cdr3_nt: TGTGCCAGCAGTGCCTCTCGCCGTGGCGGAGATACGCAGTATTTT